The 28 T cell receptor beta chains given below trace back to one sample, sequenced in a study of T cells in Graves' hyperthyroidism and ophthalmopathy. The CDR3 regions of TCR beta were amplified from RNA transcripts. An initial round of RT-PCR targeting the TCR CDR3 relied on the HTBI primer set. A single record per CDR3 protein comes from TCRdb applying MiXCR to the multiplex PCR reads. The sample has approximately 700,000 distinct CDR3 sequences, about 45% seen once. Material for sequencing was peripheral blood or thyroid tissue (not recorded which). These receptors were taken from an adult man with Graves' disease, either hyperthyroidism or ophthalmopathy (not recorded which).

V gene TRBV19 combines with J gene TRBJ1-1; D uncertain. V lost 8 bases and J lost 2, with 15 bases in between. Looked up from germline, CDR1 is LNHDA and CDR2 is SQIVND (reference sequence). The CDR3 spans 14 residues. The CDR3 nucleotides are TGTGCCAGTGATACCAGGACCACTAACACTGAAGCTTTCTTT. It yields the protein CASDTRTTNTEAFF.

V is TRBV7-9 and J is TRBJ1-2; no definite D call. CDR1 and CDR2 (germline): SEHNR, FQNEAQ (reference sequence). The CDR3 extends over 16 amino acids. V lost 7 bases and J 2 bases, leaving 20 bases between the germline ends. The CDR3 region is CASTAPLQRTNYGYTF. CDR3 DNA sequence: TGTGCCAGCACCGCCCCGCTACAGAGAACCAACTATGGCTACACCTTC.

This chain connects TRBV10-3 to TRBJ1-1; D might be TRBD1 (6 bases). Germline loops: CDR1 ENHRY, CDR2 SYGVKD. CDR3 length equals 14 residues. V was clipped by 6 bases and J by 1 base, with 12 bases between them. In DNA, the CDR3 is TGTGCCATCAGCCCCGGGACATCGAACACTGAAGCTTTCTTT. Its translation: CAISPGTSNTEAFF.

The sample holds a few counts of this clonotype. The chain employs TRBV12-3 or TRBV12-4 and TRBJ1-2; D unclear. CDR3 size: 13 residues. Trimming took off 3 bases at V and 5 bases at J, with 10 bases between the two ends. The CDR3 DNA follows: TGTGCCAGCAGTTTGCGGGGTGTTTATGGCTACACCTTC. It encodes CASSLRGVYGYTF.

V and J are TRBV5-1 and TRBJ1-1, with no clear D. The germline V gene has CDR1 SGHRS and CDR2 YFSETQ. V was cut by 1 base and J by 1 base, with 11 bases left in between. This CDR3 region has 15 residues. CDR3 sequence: CASSLLAQTNTEAFF. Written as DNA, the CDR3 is TGCGCCAGCAGCTTGTTGGCACAAACGAACACTGAAGCTTTCTTT.

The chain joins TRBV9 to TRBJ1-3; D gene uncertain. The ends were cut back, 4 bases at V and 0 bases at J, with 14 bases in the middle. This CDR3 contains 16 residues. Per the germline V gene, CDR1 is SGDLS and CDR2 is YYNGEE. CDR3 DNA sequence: TGTGCCAGCAGCCGAGGTCCAGCGGGCTCTGGAAACACCATATATTTT. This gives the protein CASSRGPAGSGNTIYF.

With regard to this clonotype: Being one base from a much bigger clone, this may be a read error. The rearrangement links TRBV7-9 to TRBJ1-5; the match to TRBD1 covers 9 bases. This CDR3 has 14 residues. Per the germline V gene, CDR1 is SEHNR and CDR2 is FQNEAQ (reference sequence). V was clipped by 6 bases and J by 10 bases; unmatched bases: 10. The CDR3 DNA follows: TGTGCCAGCAGGTCCACAGGGGGCCCAATACCCCAGCATTTT. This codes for CASRSTGGPIPQHF.

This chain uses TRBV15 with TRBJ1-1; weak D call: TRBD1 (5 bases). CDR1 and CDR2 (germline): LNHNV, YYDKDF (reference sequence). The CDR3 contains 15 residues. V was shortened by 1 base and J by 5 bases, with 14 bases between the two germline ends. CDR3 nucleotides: TGTGCCACCAGCAGAGGGAGGGGTACCGGGACTGAAGCTTTCTTT. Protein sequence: CATSRGRGTGTEAFF.

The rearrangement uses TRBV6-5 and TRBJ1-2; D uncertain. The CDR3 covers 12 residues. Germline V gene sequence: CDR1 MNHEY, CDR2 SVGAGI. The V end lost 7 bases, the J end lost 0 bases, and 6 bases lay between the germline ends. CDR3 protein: CASTPANYGYTF. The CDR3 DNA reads TGTGCCAGCACACCGGCTAACTATGGCTACACCTTC.

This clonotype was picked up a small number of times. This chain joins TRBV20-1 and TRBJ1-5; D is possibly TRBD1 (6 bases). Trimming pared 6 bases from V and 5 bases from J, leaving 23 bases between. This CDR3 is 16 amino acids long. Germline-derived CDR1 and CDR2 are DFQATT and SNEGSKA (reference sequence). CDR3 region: CSAAKGGGGSDQPQHF. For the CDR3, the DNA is TGCAGTGCCGCCAAGGGGGGCGGCGGGAGTGATCAGCCCCAGCATTTT.

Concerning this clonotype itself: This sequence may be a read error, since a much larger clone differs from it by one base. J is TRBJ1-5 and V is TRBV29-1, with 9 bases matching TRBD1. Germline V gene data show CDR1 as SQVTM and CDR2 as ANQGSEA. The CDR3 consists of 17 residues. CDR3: CSAPTSGQGYSSQPQHF. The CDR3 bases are TGCAGCGCCCCCACGTCGGGACAGGGATATAGCAGTCAGCCCCAGCATTTT.

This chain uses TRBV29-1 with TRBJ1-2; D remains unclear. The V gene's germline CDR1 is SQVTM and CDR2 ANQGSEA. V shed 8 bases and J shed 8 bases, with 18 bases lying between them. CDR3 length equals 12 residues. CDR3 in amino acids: CSSYDESMGYTF. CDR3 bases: TGCAGCAGTTACGATGAGTCTATGGGCTACACCTTC.

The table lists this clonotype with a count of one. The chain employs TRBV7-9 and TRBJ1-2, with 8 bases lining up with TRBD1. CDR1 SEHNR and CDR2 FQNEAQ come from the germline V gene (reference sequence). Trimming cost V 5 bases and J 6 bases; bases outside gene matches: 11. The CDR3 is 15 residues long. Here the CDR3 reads CASSQRAQGVNGYTF. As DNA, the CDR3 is TGTGCCAGCAGCCAAAGAGCACAGGGGGTAAATGGCTACACCTTC.

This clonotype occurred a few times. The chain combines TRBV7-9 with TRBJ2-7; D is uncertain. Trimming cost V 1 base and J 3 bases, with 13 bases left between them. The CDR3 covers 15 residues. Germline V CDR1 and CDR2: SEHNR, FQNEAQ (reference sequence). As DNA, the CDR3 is TGTGCCAGCAGCTTAGTAAATGCCTGGGACTACGAGCAGTACTTC. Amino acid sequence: CASSLVNAWDYEQYF.

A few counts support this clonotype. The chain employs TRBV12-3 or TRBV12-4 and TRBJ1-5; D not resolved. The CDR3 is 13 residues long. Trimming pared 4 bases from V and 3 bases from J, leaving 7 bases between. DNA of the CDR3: TGTGCCAGCAGTTCTAGGAACAATCAGCCCCAGCATTTT. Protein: CASSSRNNQPQHF.

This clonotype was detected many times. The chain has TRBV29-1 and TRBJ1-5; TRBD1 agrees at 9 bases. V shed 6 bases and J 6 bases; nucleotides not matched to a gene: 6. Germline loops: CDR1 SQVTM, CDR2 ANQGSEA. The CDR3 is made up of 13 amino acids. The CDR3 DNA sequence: TGCAGCGTAGGACAGGGGAATGGTCAGCCCCAGCATTTT. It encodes CSVGQGNGQPQHF. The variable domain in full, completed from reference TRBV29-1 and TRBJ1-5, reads SAVISQKPSRDICQRGTSLTIQCQVDSQVTMMFWYRQQPGQSLTLIATANQGSEATYESGFVIDKFPISRPNLTFSTLTVSNMSPEDSSIYLCSVGQGNGQPQHFGDGTRLSIL.

This chain's CDR3 is CSDTPGQGLHYGYTF. CDR3 nucleotides: TGCAGCGATACTCCGGGACAGGGGCTCCACTATGGCTACACCTTC. This sequence joins TRBV29-1 and TRBJ1-2; 10 bases line up with TRBD1. Germline CDR1 is SQVTM and CDR2 is ANQGSEA. The length of the CDR3 is 15 residues. The ends lost 7 bases at V and 3 bases at J; junction bases unmatched: 11.

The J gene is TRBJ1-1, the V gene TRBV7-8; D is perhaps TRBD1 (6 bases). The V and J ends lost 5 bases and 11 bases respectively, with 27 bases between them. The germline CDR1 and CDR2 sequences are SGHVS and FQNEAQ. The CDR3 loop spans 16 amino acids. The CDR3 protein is CASSPRQDGRFNGAFF. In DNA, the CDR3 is TGTGCCAGCAGCCCTAGACAGGACGGGAGATTCAATGGGGCTTTCTTT.

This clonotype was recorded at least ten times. The CDR3 region is CASNEGWGTEAFF. CDR3 nucleotides: TGTGCCAGTAACGAGGGGTGGGGCACTGAAGCTTTCTTT. The V call is TRBV19, the J call TRBJ1-1; D possibly corresponds to TRBD1 (5 bases). The CDR3 loop spans 13 amino acids. Looked up from germline, CDR1 is LNHDA and CDR2 is SQIVND (reference sequence). Trimming took 7 bases from V and 4 from J, leaving 13 bases between them.

The CDR3 bases are TGCGCCAGCAGCTTTCAAGGACGGGGCACTGAAGCTTTCTTT. Translated: CASSFQGRGTEAFF. The J gene is TRBJ1-1, the V gene TRBV5-1; no definite D call. CDR3 length equals 14 residues. The V gene lost 2 bases and the J gene lost 4 bases, with 12 bases spanning the gap. CDR1 is SGHRS, CDR2 YFSETQ, per germline.

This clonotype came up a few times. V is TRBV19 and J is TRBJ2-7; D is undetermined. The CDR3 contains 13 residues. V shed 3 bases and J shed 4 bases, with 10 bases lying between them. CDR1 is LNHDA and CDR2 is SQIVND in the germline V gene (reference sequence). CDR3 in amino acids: CASSINRAYEQYF. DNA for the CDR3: TGTGCCAGTAGTATTAATCGGGCGTACGAGCAGTACTTC.

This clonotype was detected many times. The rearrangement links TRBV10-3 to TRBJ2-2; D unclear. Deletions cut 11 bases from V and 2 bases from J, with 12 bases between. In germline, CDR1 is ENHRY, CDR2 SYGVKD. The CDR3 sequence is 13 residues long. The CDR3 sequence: CAAQRGNTGELFF. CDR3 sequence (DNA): TGTGCCGCACAGCGAGGAAACACCGGGGAGCTGTTTTTT.

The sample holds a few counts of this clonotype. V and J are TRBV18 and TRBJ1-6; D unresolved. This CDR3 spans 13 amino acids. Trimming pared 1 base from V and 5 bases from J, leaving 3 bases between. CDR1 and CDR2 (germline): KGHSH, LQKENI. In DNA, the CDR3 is TGTGCCAGCTCACCACTAGATAATTCACCCCTCCACTTT. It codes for CASSPLDNSPLHF.

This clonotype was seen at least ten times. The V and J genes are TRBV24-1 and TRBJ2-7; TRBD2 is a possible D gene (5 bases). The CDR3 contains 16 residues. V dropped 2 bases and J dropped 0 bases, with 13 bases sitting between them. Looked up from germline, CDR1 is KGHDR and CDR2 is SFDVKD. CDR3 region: CATSDSSFSSSYEQYF. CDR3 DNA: TGTGCCACCAGTGATTCTAGCTTTTCGAGCTCCTACGAGCAGTACTTC.

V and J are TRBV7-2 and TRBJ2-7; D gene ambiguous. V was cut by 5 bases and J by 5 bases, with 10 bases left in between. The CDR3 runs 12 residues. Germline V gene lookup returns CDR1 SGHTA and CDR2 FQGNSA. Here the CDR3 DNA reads TGTGCCAGCAGCCAAGTGGGTCACGAGCAGTACTTC. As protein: CASSQVGHEQYF.

The CDR3 loop is CASSLDRRFYNSPLHF. The CDR3 region has the DNA TGTGCCAGCAGCTTAGATCGGCGTTTCTATAATTCACCCCTCCACTTT. The rearrangement uses TRBV7-2 and TRBJ1-6; D is undetermined. The ends were cut back, 1 base at V and 3 bases at J, with 10 bases in the middle. CDR1 is SGHTA, CDR2 FQGNSA, per germline. CDR3 size: 16 residues.

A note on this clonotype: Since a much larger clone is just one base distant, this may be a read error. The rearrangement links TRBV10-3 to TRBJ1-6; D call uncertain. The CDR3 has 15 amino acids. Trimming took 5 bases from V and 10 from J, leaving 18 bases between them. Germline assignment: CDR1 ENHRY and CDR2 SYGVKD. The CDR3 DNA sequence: TGTGCCATCAGTTTACTCCCAGGCCAGAGGTCACCCCTCCACTTT. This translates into CAISLLPGQRSPLHF.

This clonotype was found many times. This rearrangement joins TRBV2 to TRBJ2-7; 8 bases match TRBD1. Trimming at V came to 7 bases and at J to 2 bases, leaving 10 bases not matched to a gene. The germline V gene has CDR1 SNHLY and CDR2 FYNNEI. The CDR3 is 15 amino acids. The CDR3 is CASTPDRVLPYEQYF. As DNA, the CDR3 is TGTGCCAGCACCCCGGACAGGGTTCTTCCCTACGAGCAGTACTTC.